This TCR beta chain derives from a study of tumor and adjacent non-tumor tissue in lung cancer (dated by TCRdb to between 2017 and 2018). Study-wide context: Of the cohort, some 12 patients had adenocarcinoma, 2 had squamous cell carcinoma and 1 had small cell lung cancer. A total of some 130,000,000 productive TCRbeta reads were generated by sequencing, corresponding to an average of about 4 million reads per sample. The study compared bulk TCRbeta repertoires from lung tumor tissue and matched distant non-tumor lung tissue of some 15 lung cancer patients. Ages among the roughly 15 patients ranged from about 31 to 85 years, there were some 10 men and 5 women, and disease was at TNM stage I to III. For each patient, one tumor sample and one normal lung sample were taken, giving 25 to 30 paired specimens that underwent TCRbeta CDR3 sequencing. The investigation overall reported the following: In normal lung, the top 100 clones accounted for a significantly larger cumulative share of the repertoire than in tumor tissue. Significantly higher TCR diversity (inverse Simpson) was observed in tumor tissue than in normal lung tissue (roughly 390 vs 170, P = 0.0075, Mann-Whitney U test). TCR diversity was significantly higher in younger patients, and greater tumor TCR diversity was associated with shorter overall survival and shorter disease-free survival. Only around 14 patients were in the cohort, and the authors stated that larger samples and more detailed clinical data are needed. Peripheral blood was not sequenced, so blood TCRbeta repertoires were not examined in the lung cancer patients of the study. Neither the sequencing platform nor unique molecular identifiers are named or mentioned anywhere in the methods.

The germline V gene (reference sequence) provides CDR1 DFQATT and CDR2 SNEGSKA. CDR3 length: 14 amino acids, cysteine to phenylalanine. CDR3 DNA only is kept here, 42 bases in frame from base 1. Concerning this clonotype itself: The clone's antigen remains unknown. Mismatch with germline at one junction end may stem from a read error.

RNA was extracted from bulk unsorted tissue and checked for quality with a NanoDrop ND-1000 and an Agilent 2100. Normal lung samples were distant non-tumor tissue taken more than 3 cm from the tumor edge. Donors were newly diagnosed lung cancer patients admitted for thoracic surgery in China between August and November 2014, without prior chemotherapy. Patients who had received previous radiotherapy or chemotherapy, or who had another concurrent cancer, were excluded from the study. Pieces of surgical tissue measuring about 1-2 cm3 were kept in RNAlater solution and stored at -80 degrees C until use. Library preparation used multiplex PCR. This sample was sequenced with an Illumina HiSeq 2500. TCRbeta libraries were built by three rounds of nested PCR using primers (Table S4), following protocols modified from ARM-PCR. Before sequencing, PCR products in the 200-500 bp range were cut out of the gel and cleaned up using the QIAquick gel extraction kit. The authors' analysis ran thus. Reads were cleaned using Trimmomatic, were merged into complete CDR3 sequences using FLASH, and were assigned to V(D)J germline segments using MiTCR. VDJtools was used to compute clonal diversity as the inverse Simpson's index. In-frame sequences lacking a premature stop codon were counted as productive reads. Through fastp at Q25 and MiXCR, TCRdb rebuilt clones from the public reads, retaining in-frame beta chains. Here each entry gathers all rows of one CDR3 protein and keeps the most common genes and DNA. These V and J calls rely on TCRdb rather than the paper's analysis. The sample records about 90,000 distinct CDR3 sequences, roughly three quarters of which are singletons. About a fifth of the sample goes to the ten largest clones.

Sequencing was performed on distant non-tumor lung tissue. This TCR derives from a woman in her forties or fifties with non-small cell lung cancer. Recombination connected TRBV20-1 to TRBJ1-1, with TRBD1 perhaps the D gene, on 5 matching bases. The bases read TGCATTGCTAGAGACGGACACATGAACACTAAAGCTTTCTTT. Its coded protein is CIARDGHMNTKAFF.